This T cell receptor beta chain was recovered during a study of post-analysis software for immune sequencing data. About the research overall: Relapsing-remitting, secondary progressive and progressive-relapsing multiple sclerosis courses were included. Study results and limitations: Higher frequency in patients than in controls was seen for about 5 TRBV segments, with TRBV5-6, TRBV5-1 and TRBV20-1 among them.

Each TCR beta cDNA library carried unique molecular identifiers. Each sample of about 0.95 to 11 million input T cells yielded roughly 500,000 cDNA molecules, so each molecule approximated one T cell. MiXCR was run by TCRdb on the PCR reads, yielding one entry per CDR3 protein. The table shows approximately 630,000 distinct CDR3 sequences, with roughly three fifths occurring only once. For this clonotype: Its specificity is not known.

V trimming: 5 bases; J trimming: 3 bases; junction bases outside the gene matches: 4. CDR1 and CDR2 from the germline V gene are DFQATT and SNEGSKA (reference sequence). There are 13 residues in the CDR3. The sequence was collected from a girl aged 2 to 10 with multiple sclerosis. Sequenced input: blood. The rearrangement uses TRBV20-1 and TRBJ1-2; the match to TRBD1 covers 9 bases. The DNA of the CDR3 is TGCAGTGCTGACCGGACAGGGGACTATGGCTACACCTTC. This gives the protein CSADRTGDYGYTF.